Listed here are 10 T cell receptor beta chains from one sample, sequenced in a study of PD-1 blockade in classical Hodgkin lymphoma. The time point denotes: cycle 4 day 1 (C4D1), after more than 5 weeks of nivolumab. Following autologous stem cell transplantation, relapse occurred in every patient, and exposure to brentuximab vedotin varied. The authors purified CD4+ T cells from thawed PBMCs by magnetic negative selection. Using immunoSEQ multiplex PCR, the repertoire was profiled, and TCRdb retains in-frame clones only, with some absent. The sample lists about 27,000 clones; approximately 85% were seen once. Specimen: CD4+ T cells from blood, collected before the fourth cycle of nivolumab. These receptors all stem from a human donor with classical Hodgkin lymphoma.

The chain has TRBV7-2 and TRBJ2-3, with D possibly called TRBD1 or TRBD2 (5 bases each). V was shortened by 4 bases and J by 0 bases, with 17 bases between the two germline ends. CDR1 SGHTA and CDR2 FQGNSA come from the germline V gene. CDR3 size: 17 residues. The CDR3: CASSSIPGRASTDTQYF. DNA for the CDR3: TGTGCCAGCAGCTCCATCCCAGGGCGGGCGAGCACAGATACGCAGTATTTT.

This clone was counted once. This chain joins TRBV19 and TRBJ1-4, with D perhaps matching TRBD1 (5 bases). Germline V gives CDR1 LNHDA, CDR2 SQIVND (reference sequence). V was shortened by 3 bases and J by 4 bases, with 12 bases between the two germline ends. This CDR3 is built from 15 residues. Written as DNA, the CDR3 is TGTGCCAGTAGTATGGTCACGGGGGTTAATGAAAAACTGTTTTTT. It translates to CASSMVTGVNEKLFF.

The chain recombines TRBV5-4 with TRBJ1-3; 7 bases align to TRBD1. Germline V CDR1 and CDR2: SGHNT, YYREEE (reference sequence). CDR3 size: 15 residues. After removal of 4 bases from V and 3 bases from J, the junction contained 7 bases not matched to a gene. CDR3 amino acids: CASSRRGASGNTIYF. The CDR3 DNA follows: TGTGCCAGCAGCCGCAGGGGGGCAAGTGGAAACACCATATATTTT.

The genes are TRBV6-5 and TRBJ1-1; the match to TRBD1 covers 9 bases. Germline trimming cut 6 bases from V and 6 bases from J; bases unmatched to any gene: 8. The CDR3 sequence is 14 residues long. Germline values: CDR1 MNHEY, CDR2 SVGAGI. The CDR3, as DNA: TGTGCCAGCAGGAGACAGACAGGGGGTGCTGAAGCTTTCTTT. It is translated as CASRRQTGGAEAFF.

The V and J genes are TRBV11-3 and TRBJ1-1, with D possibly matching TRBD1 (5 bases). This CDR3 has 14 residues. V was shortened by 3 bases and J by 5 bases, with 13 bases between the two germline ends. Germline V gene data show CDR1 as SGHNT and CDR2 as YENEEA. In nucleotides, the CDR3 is TGTGCCAGCAGCTTGGGGCTCTCAGAGACTGAAGCTTTCTTT. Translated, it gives CASSLGLSETEAFF.

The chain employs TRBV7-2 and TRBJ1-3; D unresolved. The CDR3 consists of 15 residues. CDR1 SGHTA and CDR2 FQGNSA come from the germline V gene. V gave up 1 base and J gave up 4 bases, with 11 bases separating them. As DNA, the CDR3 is TGTGCCAGCAGCTTAGTAGGCGACACAGGAAACACCATATATTTT. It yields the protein CASSLVGDTGNTIYF. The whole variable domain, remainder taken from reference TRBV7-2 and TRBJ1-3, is GAGVSQSPSNKVTEKGKDVELRCDPISGHTALYWYRQSLGQGLEFLIYFQGNSAPDKSGLPSDRFSAERTGGSVSTLTIQRTQQEDSAVYLCASSLVGDTGNTIYFGEGSWLTVV.

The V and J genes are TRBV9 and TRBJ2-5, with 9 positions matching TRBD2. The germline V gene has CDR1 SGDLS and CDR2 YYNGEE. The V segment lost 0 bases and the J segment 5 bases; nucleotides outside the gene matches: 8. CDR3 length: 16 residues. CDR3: CASSVGIIAGEETQYF. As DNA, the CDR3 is TGTGCCAGCAGCGTAGGAATAATAGCGGGAGAGGAGACCCAGTACTTC.

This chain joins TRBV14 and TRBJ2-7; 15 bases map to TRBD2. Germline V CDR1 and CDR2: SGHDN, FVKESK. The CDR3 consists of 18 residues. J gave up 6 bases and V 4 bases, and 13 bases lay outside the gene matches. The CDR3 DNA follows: TGTGCCAGCAGCCTAGAGACTCGGACTAGCGGGAGGGCCCTCGAGCAGTACTTC. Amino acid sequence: CASSLETRTSGRALEQYF.

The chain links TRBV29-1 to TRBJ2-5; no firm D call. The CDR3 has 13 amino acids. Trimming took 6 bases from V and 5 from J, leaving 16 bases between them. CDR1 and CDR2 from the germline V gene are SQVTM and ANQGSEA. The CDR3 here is CSVADRLGETQYF. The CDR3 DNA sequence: TGCAGCGTAGCAGACCGGCTCGGTGAGACCCAGTACTTC.

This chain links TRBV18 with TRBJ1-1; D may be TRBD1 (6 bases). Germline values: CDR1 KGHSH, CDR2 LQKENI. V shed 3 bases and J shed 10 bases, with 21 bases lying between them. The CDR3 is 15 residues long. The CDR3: CASSPRTATGISAFF. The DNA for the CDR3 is TGTGCCAGCTCACCCCGGACAGCCACTGGGATCTCAGCTTTCTTT.